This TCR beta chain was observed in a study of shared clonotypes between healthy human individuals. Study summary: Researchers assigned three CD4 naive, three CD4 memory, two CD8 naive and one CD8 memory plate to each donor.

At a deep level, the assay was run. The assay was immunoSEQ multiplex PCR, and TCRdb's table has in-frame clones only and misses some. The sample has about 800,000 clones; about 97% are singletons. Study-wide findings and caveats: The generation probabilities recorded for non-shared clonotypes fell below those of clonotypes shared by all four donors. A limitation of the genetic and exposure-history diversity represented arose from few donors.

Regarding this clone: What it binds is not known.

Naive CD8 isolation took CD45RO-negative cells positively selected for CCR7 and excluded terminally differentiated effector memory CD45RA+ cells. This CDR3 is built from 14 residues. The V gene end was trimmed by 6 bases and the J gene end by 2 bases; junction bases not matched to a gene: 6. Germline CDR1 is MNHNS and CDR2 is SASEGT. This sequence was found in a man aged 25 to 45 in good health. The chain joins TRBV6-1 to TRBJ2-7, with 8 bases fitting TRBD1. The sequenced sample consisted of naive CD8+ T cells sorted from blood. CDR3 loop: CASRRTGRTYEQYF. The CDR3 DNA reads TGTGCCAGCAGACGGACAGGGCGCACCTACGAGCAGTACTTC.